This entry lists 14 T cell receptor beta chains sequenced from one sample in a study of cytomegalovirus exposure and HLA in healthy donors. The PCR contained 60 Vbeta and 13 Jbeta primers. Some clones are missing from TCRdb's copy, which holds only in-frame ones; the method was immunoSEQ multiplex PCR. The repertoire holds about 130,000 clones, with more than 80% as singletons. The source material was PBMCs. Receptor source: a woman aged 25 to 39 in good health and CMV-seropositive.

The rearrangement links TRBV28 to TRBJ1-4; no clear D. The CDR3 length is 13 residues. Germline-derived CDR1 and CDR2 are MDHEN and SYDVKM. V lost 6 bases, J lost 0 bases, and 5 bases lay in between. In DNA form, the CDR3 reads TGTGCCAGCAGCCTTGCAACTAATGAAAAACTGTTTTTT. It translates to CASSLATNEKLFF.

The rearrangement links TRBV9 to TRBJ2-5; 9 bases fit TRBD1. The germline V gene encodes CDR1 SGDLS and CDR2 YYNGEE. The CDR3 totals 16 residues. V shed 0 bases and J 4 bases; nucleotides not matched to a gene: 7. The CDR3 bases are TGTGCCAGCAGCGTAGAGGCGGGACAGGGTGGAGAGACCCAGTACTTC. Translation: CASSVEAGQGGETQYF.

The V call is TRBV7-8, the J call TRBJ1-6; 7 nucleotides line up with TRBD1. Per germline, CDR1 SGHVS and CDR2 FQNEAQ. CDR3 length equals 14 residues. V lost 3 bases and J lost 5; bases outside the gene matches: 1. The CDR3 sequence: CASSFDRDNSPLHF. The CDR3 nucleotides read TGTGCCAGCAGCTTCGACAGGGATAATTCACCCCTCCACTTT.

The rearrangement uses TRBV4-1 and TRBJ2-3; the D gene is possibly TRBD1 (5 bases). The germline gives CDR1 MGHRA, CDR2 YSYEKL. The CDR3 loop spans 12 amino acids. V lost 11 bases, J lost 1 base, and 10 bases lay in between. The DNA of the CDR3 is TGCGCCGGCGAAGGGGGCACAGATACGCAGTATTTT. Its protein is CAGEGGTDTQYF.

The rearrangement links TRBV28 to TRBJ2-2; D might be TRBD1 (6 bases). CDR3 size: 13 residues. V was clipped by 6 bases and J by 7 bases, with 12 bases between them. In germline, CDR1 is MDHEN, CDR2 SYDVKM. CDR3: CASRPGQGGELFF. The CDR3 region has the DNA TGTGCCAGCAGACCGGGACAAGGCGGGGAGCTGTTTTTT.

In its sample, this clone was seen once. CDR3 in DNA: TGTGCCAGTAGTGCATACAGGGGGACCCTAGGTCAGCCCCAGCATTTT. Its translation is CASSAYRGTLGQPQHF. The chain is built from TRBV19 and TRBJ1-5; 8 bases agree with TRBD1. Germline CDR1 and CDR2: LNHDA and SQIVND (reference sequence). This CDR3 is built from 16 residues. Trimming at V came to 5 bases and at J to 6 bases, leaving 12 bases not matched to a gene.

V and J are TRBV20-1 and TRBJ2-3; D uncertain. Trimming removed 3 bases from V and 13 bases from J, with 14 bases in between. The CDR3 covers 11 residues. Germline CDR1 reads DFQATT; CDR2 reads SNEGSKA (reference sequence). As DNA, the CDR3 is TGCAGTGCTAGGTCCCCACCCCGGGAGTATTTT. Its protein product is CSARSPPREYF.

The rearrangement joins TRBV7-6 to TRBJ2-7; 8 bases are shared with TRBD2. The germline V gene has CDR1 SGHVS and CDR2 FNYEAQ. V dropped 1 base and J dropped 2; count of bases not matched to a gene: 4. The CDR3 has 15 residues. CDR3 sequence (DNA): TGTGCCAGCAGCTTAGGCGGGAGGCCGCCCTACGAGCAGTACTTC. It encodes CASSLGGRPPYEQYF. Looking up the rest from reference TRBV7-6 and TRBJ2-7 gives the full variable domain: GAGVSQSPRYKVTKRGQDVALRCDPISGHVSLYWYRQALGQGPEFLTYFNYEAQQDKSGLPNDRFSAERPEGSISTLTIQRTEQRDSAMYRCASSLGGRPPYEQYFGPGTRLTVT.

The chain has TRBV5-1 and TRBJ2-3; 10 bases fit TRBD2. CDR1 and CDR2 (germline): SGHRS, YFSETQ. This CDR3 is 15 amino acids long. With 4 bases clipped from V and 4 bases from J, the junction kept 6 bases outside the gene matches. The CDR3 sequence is CASSPLAGLPDTQYF. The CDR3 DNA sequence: TGCGCCAGCAGCCCACTAGCGGGGCTCCCAGATACGCAGTATTTT.

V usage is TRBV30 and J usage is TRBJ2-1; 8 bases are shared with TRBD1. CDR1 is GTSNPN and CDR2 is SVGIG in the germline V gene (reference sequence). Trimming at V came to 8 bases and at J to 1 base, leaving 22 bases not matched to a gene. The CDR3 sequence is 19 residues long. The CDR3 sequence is CAAKGIWTGPRGSYNEQFF. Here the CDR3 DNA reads TGTGCCGCGAAGGGGATTTGGACAGGGCCCCGGGGGTCCTACAATGAGCAGTTCTTC. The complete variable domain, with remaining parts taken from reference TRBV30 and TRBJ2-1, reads SQTIHQWPATLVQPVGSPLSLECTVEGTSNPNLYWYRQAAGRGLQLLFYSVGIGQISSEVPQNLSASRPQDRQFILSSKKLLLSDSGFYLCAAKGIWTGPRGSYNEQFFGPGTRLTVL.

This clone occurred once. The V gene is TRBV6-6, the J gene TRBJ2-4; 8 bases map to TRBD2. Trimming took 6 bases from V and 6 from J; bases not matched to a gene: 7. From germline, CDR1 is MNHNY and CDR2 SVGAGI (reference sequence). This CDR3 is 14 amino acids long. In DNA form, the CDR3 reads TGTGCCAGCAGGACCGGGAGCGGGGGAAACATTCAGTACTTC. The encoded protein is CASRTGSGGNIQYF.

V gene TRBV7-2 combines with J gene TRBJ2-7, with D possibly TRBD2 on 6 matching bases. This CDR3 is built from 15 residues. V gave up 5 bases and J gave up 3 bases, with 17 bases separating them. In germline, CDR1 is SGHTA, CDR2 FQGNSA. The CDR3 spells CASSLPGDRIYEQYF. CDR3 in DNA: TGTGCCAGCAGCCTCCCGGGAGATAGGATCTACGAGCAGTACTTC.

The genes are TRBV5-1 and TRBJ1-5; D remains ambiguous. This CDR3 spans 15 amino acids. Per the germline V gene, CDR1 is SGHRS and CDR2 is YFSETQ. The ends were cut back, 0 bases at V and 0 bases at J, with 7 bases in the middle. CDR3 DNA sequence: TGCGCCAGCAGCTTGGAGCCCTATAGCAATCAGCCCCAGCATTTT. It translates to CASSLEPYSNQPQHF.

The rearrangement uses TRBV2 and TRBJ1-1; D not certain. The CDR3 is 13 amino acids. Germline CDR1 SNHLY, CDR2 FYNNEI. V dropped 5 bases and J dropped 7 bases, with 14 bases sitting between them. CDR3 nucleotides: TGTGCCAGCAGTATAAACCGGGTCTGTGAAGCTTTCTTT. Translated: CASSINRVCEAFF. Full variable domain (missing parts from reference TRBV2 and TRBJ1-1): EPEVTQTPSHQVTQMGQEVILRCVPISNHLYFYWYRQILGQKVEFLVSFYNNEISEKSEIFDDQFSVERPDGSNFTLKIRSTKLEDSAMYFCASSINRVCEAFFGQGTRLTVV.